This entry lists 23 T cell receptor beta chains sequenced from one sample in a study of blood T cell repertoires in COVID-19. The table came from immunoSEQ multiplex PCR; TCRdb's copy has only in-frame clones and leaves some out. The sample records roughly 110,000 clones, over 60% being singletons. The sample comprised peripheral blood. These receptors all stem from a man aged 70 or older with acute or convalescent COVID-19.

DNA of the CDR3: TGTGCCACAAGAAGAGGGACAGGGCCCAGCACAGATACGCAGTATTTT. Translating gives CATRRGTGPSTDTQYF. V is TRBV7-9 and J is TRBJ2-3; 9 nucleotides line up with TRBD1. The V and J ends lost 10 bases and 0 bases, in that order; junction bases with no gene match: 11. Germline V gives CDR1 SEHNR, CDR2 FQNEAQ (reference sequence). The CDR3 is 16 amino acids. Based on the CDR3 plus reference TRBV7-9 and TRBJ2-3, the full variable domain is DTGVSQNPRHKITKRGQNVTFRCDPISEHNRLYWYRQTLGQGPEFLTYFQNEAQLEKSRLLSDRFSAERPKGSFSTLEIQRTEQGDSAMYLCATRRGTGPSTDTQYFGPGTRLTVL.

The V call is TRBV11-2, the J call TRBJ1-2, with D possibly being TRBD1 (5 bases). Trimming took off 0 bases at V and 0 bases at J, with 17 bases between the two ends. The CDR3 has 18 residues. Germline CDR1 SGHAT, CDR2 FQNNGV. The CDR3 protein is CASSLDFSAQDANYGYTF. The CDR3 DNA reads TGTGCCAGCAGCTTAGATTTCTCGGCACAGGACGCTAACTATGGCTACACCTTC.

This chain uses TRBV7-6 with TRBJ1-1; TRBD1 agrees at 7 bases. The CDR3 runs to 15 residues. CDR1 is SGHVS, CDR2 FNYEAQ, per germline. J lost 1 base, V lost 5 bases, and 7 bases had no gene match. The CDR3 bases are TGTGCCAGCAGCCAGTCGGGACAGAAGAACACTGAAGCTTTCTTT. Translated, it gives CASSQSGQKNTEAFF.

This chain connects TRBV10-3 to TRBJ1-5; TRBD1 matches 9 bases. The CDR3 runs to 14 residues. Losses at the gene ends were 10 bases for V and 4 bases for J; bases not matched to a gene: 8. CDR1 is ENHRY and CDR2 is SYGVKD in the germline V gene. The CDR3 region is CATRVDRGNQPQHF. The CDR3 region has the DNA TGTGCCACCCGGGTCGACAGGGGGAATCAGCCCCAGCATTTT.

This clone has a single count. The chain uses TRBV7-2 and TRBJ1-3; the D gene is possibly TRBD1 (5 bases). Per the germline V gene, CDR1 is SGHTA and CDR2 is FQGNSA. The CDR3 covers 15 residues. The V end was cut by 3 bases, the J end by 0 bases, with 9 bases between. This CDR3 is CASSFETASGNTIYF. The CDR3 coding sequence is TGTGCCAGCAGCTTTGAGACAGCCTCTGGAAACACCATATATTTT.

This clone has just one count. V and J are TRBV6-5 and TRBJ2-7; D possibly corresponds to TRBD1 (6 bases). Germline V CDR1 and CDR2: MNHEY, SVGAGI. Trimming stripped 2 bases from V and 3 bases from J, with 8 bases between. The CDR3 runs to 13 residues. The CDR3 loop reads CASSYLQGYEQYF. In DNA form, the CDR3 reads TGTGCCAGCAGTTACCTACAGGGCTACGAGCAGTACTTC.

This chain joins TRBV6-5 and TRBJ2-7; the match to TRBD2 covers 7 bases. V gave up 5 bases and J gave up 0 bases; unmatched junction bases: 7. The germline V gene has CDR1 MNHEY and CDR2 SVGAGI. This CDR3 contains 15 residues. This chain's CDR3 is CASSRLALLSYEQYF. CDR3 in DNA: TGTGCCAGCAGTCGACTAGCTTTACTCTCCTACGAGCAGTACTTC.

The V and J genes are TRBV7-9 and TRBJ1-2; a weak D match, TRBD1 (5 bases). The CDR3 is 15 residues long. From germline, CDR1 is SEHNR and CDR2 FQNEAQ (reference sequence). V lost 5 bases to trimming and J lost 2 bases, with 15 bases between them. CDR3 sequence reads: CASSPKTDRNYGYTF. The CDR3 coding sequence is TGTGCCAGCAGCCCAAAGACAGATAGGAACTATGGCTACACCTTC.

V is TRBV5-4 and J is TRBJ2-1; TRBD1 might be the D (6 bases). Trimming took 4 bases from V and 0 from J, leaving 14 bases between them. This CDR3 is built from 16 residues. Germline CDR1 and CDR2: SGHNT and YYREEE (reference sequence). The CDR3 reads CASSPTRGVSYNEQFF. In DNA form, the CDR3 reads TGTGCCAGCAGCCCCACCAGGGGAGTCTCCTACAATGAGCAGTTCTTC. Full variable domain (remainder filled in from reference TRBV5-4 and TRBJ2-1): ETGVTQSPTHLIKTRGQQVTLRCSSQSGHNTVSWYQQALGQGPQFIFQYYREEENGRGNFPPRFSGLQFPNYSSELNVNALELDDSALYLCASSPTRGVSYNEQFFGPGTRLTVL.

The chain couples TRBV6-1 to TRBJ2-3; D is possibly TRBD1 (5 bases). The CDR3 length is 15 residues. V shed 0 bases and J shed 5 bases, with 12 bases lying between them. Per germline, CDR1 MNHNS and CDR2 SASEGT. CDR3: CASSEAWGKGDTQYF. Here the CDR3 DNA reads TGTGCCAGCAGTGAAGCCTGGGGCAAGGGAGATACGCAGTATTTT.

This clone was detected once. CDR3 nucleotide sequence: TGTGCCAGCAGAATTTGGGGCAGCAATGAGCAGTTCTTC. Amino acids: CASRIWGSNEQFF. The chain uses TRBV3-1 (or the pseudogene TRBV3-2) and TRBJ2-1, with a possible D match to TRBD1 (5 bases). In germline, CDR1 is LGHDT, CDR2 YNNKEL (reference sequence). V lost 6 bases and J 6 bases, leaving 12 bases between the germline ends. The CDR3 contains 13 residues.

This clone was seen more than once but under ten times. The chain joins TRBV12-5 to TRBJ2-1; TRBD1 might be the D (6 bases). The CDR3 extends over 14 amino acids. The V end was cut by 6 bases, the J end by 0 bases, with 9 bases between. Germline CDR1 is LGHNT and CDR2 is FRNRAP. CDR3 in amino acids: CASGTGSSYNEQFF. CDR3 DNA sequence: TGTGCTAGTGGAACAGGGAGCTCCTACAATGAGCAGTTCTTC.

The DNA for the CDR3 is TGTGCCAGTAGTCCGGGGTACACGAACACCGGGGAGCTGTTTTTT. Translation gives CASSPGYTNTGELFF. J is TRBJ2-2 and V is TRBV19; D is possibly TRBD2 (5 bases). Germline V CDR1 and CDR2: LNHDA, SQIVND (reference sequence). The V gene lost 5 bases and the J gene lost 0 bases, with 10 bases spanning the gap. The CDR3 sequence is 15 residues long. Based on the CDR3 plus reference TRBV19 and TRBJ2-2, the full variable domain is DGGITQSPKYLFRKEGQNVTLSCEQNLNHDAMYWYRQDPGQGLRLIYYSQIVNDFQKGDIAEGYSVSREKKESFPLTVTSAQKNPTAFYLCASSPGYTNTGELFFGEGSRLTVL.

The chain recombines TRBV6-5 with TRBJ1-3; tentative D call: TRBD1 (5 bases). There are 14 residues in the CDR3. CDR1 MNHEY and CDR2 SVGAGI come from the germline V gene. Trimming removed 3 bases at V and 2 bases at J, with 8 bases between. This chain's CDR3 is CASSYGGTGNTIYF. The DNA of the CDR3 is TGTGCCAGCAGTTATGGGGGGACTGGAAACACCATATATTTT.

The table lists this clone with many counts. This chain connects TRBV9 to TRBJ1-1; D not resolved. This CDR3 comprises 14 residues. Per the germline V gene, CDR1 is SGDLS and CDR2 is YYNGEE. The V gene lost 7 bases and the J gene lost 4 bases, with 17 bases spanning the gap. CDR3 DNA: TGTGCCAGCGGGGAGCGGGGTTTGGGCACTGAAGCTTTCTTT. Its protein product is CASGERGLGTEAFF.

The chain combines TRBV5-8 with TRBJ1-1; D gene uncertain. V gave up 0 bases and J gave up 2 bases, with 11 bases separating them. The length of the CDR3 is 15 residues. Germline assignment: CDR1 SGHTS and CDR2 YDEGEE. CDR3 sequence reads: CASSLDAVPNTEAFF. CDR3 nucleotide sequence: TGTGCCAGCAGCTTGGACGCAGTTCCCAACACTGAAGCTTTCTTT.

The rearrangement joins TRBV6-1 to TRBJ1-5; D gene ambiguous. V lost 3 bases and J 5 bases, leaving 11 bases between the germline ends. This CDR3 contains 14 residues. Germline-derived CDR1 and CDR2 are MNHNS and SASEGT. In DNA form, the CDR3 reads TGTGCCAGCAGTGAGGTCTACGGGTATCAGCCCCAGCATTTT. This gives the protein CASSEVYGYQPQHF.

This sequence joins TRBV5-1 and TRBJ2-4, with D possibly being TRBD2 (5 bases). Germline-derived CDR1 and CDR2 are SGHRS and YFSETQ. Trimming shortened V by 3 bases and J by 1 base, and 8 bases separated the two germline ends. The CDR3 consists of 14 residues. The CDR3 region has the DNA TGCGCCAGCAGCTCGGAGGCTGCCAAAAACATTCAGTACTTC. Protein: CASSSEAAKNIQYF.

This clone was seen only a few times. The rearrangement joins TRBV3-1 (or the pseudogene TRBV3-2) to TRBJ2-3; tentatively, D is TRBD2 (6 bases). From germline, CDR1 is LGHDT and CDR2 YNNKEL (reference sequence). This CDR3 is 16 amino acids long. Trimming removed 2 bases from V and 0 bases from J, with 12 bases in between. As DNA, the CDR3 is TGTGCCAGCAGCCAACAGGTCACTAGCAGCACAGATACGCAGTATTTT. Translated: CASSQQVTSSTDTQYF.

The chain has TRBV11-1 and TRBJ1-2, with a tentative D call TRBD1 (5 bases). The CDR3 loop spans 13 amino acids. CDR1 is SGHAT, CDR2 FQDESV, per germline (reference sequence). Trimming left V 1 base short and J 6 bases short, with 9 bases between. CDR3 sequence: CASSLGQSHGYTF. The CDR3 DNA follows: TGTGCCAGCAGCTTAGGACAGAGTCATGGCTACACCTTC.

The V and J genes are TRBV24-1 and TRBJ2-2; a possible D gene is TRBD2 (5 bases). Germline V gives CDR1 KGHDR, CDR2 SFDVKD. The CDR3 has 11 amino acids. Trimming removed 9 bases from V and 6 bases from J, with 7 bases in between. CDR3 bases: TGTGCCACCGAGGAGGCCGGGGAGCTGTTTTTT. Amino acid sequence: CATEEAGELFF.

This clone was seen many times. V and J are TRBV2 and TRBJ2-5; 9 bases align to TRBD1. The V and J ends lost 6 bases and 4 bases, in that order; junction bases with no gene match: 3. CDR3 length equals 13 residues. Germline CDR1 reads SNHLY; CDR2 reads FYNNEI. For the CDR3, the DNA is TGTGCCAGCAGGGTGACAGGGGGAGAGACCCAGTACTTC. Its translation is CASRVTGGETQYF.

The chain combines TRBV4-3 with TRBJ1-2; a weak D match, TRBD1 (6 bases). The ends were cut back, 2 bases at V and 5 bases at J, with 21 bases in the middle. CDR1 and CDR2 from the germline V gene are LGHNA and YSLEER. This CDR3 region has 17 residues. CDR3 nucleotide sequence: TGCGCCAGCAGCCAACTACCCTCAGGGGCAGGGAGTTATGGCTACACCTTC. It translates to CASSQLPSGAGSYGYTF.